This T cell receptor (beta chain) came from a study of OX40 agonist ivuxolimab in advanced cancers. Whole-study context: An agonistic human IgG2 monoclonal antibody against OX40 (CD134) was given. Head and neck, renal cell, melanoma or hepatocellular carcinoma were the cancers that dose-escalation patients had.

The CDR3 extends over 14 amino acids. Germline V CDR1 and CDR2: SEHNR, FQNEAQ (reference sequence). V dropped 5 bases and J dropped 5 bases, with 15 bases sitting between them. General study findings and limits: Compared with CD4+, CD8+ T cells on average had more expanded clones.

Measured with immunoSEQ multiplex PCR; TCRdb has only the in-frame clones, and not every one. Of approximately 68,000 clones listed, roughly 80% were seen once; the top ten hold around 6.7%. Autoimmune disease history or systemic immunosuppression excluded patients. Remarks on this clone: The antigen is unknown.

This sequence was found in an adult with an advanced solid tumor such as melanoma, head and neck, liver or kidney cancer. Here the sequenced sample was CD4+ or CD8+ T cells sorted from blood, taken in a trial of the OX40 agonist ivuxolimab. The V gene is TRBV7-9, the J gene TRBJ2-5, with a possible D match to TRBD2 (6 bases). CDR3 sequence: CASSPDYIRETQYF. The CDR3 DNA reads TGTGCCAGCAGCCCGGACTACATTCGGGAGACCCAGTACTTC.